This T cell receptor (beta chain) was captured in a study of cytomegalovirus exposure and HLA in healthy donors. On the study more broadly: From HLA-typed donors, an early data release held tens of millions of unique TCRs.

The PCR employed 60 Vbeta primers together with 13 Jbeta primers. TCRdb's copy holds only in-frame clones and misses some; the assay was immunoSEQ multiplex PCR. The sample lists more than 150,000 clones, approximately 80% occurring once. Trimming took 1 base from V and 4 from J, leaving 8 bases between them. This CDR3 is 14 amino acids long. CDR1 is SGHAT and CDR2 is FQNNGV in the germline V gene. Study-wide results and limits: In a later analysis, at a false discovery rate of 0.05, about 17,000 TCR beta sequences matched HLA alleles. TCR beta chains numbering approximately 150 were designated cytomegalovirus-associated.

This clone has just a few counts. The antigen is not known. The receptor comes from a woman aged 45-59 years in good health and CMV-seropositive. The specimen sequenced was PBMCs. The chain links TRBV11-2 to TRBJ1-3; perhaps TRBD1 as D (6 bases). CDR3 bases: TGTGCCAGCAGCTTAGGGGGGCAGGGAAACACCATATATTTT. This translates into CASSLGGQGNTIYF.